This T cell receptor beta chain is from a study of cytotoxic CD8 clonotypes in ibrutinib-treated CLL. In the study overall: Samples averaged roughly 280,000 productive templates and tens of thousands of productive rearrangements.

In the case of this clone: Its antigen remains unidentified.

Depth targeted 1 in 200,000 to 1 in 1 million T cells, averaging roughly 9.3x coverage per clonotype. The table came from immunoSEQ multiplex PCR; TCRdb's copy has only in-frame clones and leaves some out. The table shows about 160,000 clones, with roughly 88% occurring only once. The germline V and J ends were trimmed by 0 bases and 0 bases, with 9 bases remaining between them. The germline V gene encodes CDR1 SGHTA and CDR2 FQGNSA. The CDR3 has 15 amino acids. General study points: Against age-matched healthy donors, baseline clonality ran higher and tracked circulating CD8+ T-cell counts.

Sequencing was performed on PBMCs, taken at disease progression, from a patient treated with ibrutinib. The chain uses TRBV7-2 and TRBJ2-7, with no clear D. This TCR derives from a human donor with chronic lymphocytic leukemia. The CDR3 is CASSLANSPSYEQYF. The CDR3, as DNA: TGTGCCAGCAGCTTAGCAAACTCTCCCTCCTACGAGCAGTACTTC.